Sequencing of this T cell receptor beta chain was carried out in a study of blood T cells in healthy people across ages. With regard to this clonotype: Its specificity is unknown.

Study-wide points: Samples with more naive T cells showed higher observed beta diversity.

The CDR3 is 12 residues long. Trimming took off 3 bases at V and 5 bases at J, with 11 bases between the two ends. Germline V gene sequence: CDR1 DFQATT, CDR2 SNEGSKA (reference sequence). Then a second PCR, running roughly 6 to 12 cycles, was carried out with a sample-barcoded 5' primer and a J-beta primer mix. TCRdb recomputed calls from the 5' RACE reads with MiXCR, one row per CDR3 protein. In the table there are some 1.4 million distinct CDR3 sequences, about 40% of which are singletons. The donors, healthy Caucasians from Russia, were aged roughly 6 to 95. Sequencing input: blood. The chain has TRBV20-1 and TRBJ2-7; D not resolved. This TCR was recovered from a woman younger than 35 in good health. Here the CDR3 reads CSARLVVHEQYF. CDR3 nucleotide sequence: TGCAGTGCTAGGCTTGTGGTCCACGAGCAGTACTTC.